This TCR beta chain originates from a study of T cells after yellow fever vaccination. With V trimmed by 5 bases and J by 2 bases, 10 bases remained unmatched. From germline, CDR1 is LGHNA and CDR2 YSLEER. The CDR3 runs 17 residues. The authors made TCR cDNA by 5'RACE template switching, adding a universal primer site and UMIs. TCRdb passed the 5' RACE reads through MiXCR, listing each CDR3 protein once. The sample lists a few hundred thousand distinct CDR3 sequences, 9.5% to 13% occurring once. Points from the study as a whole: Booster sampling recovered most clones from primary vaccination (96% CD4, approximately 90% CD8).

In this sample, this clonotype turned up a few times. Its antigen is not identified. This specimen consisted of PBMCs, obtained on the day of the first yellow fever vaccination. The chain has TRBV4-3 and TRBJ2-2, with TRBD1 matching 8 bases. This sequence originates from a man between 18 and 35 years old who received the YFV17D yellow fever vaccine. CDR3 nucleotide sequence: TGCGCCAGCAGCTCCCCGGAGGACAGGGCCAACACCGGGGAGCTGTTTTTT. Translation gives CASSSPEDRANTGELFF.